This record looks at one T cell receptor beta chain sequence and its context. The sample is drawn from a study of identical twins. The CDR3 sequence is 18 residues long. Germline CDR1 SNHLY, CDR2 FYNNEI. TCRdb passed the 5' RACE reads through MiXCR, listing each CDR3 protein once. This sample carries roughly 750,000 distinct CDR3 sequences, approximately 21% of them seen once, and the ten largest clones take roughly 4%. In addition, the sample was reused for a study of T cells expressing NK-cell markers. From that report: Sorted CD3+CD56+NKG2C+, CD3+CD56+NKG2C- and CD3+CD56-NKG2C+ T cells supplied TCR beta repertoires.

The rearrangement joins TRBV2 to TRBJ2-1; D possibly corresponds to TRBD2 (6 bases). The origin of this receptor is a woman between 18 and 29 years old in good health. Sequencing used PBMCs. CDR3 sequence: CTFSLSTRLGSSYNEQFF. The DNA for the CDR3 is TGTACCTTCAGTTTATCCACTAGACTAGGGAGCTCCTACAATGAGCAGTTCTTC.